Listed below are T cell receptor beta chains from one sample, sequenced in a study of response to subunit inactivated influenza vaccine. From the RT-PCR reads, TCRdb called clonotypes with MiXCR, one entry per CDR3 protein. The table shows 540,000 or so distinct CDR3 sequences, with over 10% occurring only once. The source was PBMCs from blood, collected 45 days after vaccination. These receptors were obtained from a man aged 50 or older who received an inactivated influenza vaccine. Both conserved end residues are part of each CDR3. D genes are given only for firm matches. The listing skips clone size in some rows; elsewhere it reads once, few, many or a size class.

v_gene	j_gene	abundance	d_gene	CDR3nt	CDR3aa
TRBV4-2	TRBJ2-5	many	TRBD2	TGTGCCAGCTCAAGCGGGGGGGCCTTAGAGACCCAGTACTTC	CASSSGGALETQYF
TRBV5-1	TRBJ2-7	few	TRBD1	TGCGCCAGCAGCTTGAATCTGGGACAGGGGTACGAGCAGTACTTC	CASSLNLGQGYEQYF
TRBV18	TRBJ2-6	-	-	TGTGCCAGCCCGACGTATTCGGCCAACGTCCTGACTTTC	CASPTYSANVLTF
TRBV11-1	TRBJ2-3	few	-	TGTGCCAGCAGCTCAACTAGGGGCACAGATACGCAGTATTTT	CASSSTRGTDTQYF
TRBV18	TRBJ2-7	-	TRBD2	TGTGCCAGCTCCCCTAGCGGGACCACCTACGAGCAGTACTTC	CASSPSGTTYEQYF
TRBV4-2	TRBJ2-1	-	TRBD2	TGTGCCAGCAGCCAAGACCAACTAGCGGGGGGCCGGAATGAGCAGTTCTTC	CASSQDQLAGGRNEQFF
TRBV12-3/TRBV12-4	TRBJ2-3	-	TRBD1	TGTGCCAGCAGTAACGAGGGGGCTGGCACAGATACGCAGTATTTT	CASSNEGAGTDTQYF
TRBV6-5	TRBJ1-2	few	-	TGTGCCAGCAGTTACGCCTTAGGGCAGGGGTATGGCTACACCTTC	CASSYALGQGYGYTF
TRBV6-1	TRBJ2-3	-	-	TGTGCCAGCAGACAGGCTGAGGCGTTGAGGGGCAGGGCAGATACGCAGTATTTT	CASRQAEALRGRADTQYF
TRBV5-6	TRBJ2-5	-	TRBD2	TGTGCCAGCAGCTTGGAGCGGGGGGCCGTCCAAGAGACCCAGTACTTC	CASSLERGAVQETQYF
TRBV6-2/TRBV6-3	TRBJ2-7	few	-	TGTGCCAGCAGACGGACACCTAGCTCCTACGAGCAGTACTTC	CASRRTPSSYEQYF
TRBV5-6	TRBJ2-7	-	-	TGTGCCAGCAGCTTGGTGGAGGGGGCCCGACGGGACTACGAGCAGTACTTC	CASSLVEGARRDYEQYF
TRBV20-1	TRBJ1-5	-	-	TGCAGTGCTAGAGATACAGCCTATAGCAATCAGCCCCAGCATTTT	CSARDTAYSNQPQHF
TRBV10-3	TRBJ1-2	-	-	TGTGCCATCAGTGAGTCCGGGGGCCTGGGCTATGGCTACACCTTC	CAISESGGLGYGYTF
TRBV7-2	TRBJ2-7	-	TRBD2	TGTGCCAGCAGCCCCCGTCATTGGGGGGGGGACGAGCAGTACTTC	CASSPRHWGGDEQYF
TRBV5-1	TRBJ1-4	few	-	TGCGCCAGCAAACAGGGATCGGGTGAAAAACTGTTTTTT	CASKQGSGEKLFF
TRBV10-3	TRBJ1-6	many	-	TGTGCCATCAGTGCCCAGGGAGTTGGTGACCTCCACTTT	CAISAQGVGDLHF
TRBV5-7	TRBJ2-5	few	-	TGTGCCAGCAGCCCGGCGGGTCCTCAAGAGACCCAGTACTTC	CASSPAGPQETQYF
TRBV7-2	TRBJ2-2	-	-	TGTGCCAGCAGCCAACGGTGGGGGAAGGACGGGGAGCTGTTTTTT	CASSQRWGKDGELFF
TRBV5-5	TRBJ2-3	few	-	TGTGCCAGCAGCCAACTTTCCGGGAACACAGATACGCAGTATTTT	CASSQLSGNTDTQYF
TRBV9	TRBJ1-4	few	-	TGTGCCAGCAGCGTAGCAGTAGGTAATAATGAAAAACTGTTTTTT	CASSVAVGNNEKLFF
TRBV28	TRBJ2-7	-	TRBD1	TGTGCCAGCAGTTTCGGAGACAGGGGCTACGAGCAGTACTTC	CASSFGDRGYEQYF
TRBV29-1	TRBJ2-1	many	-	TGCAGCGCCTTCATTGGGTACAATGAGCAGTTCTTC	CSAFIGYNEQFF
TRBV20-1	TRBJ1-2	many	-	TGCAGTGCTAGTTTCGGGAACTATGGCTACACCTTC	CSASFGNYGYTF
TRBV2	TRBJ1-1	few	-	TGTGCCAGCAGTGAATCGGAGTCCACTGGGGCTTTCTTT	CASSESESTGAFF
TRBV5-5	TRBJ2-3	few	TRBD2	TGTGCCAGCAAAATTCGGGGGGGGGCCGCTAGCACAGATACGCAGTATTTT	CASKIRGGAASTDTQYF
TRBV10-3	TRBJ2-7	few	-	TGTGCCATCAGTGATCCCGGGACTCCGAGCTCCTACGAGCAGTACTTC	CAISDPGTPSSYEQYF
TRBV2	TRBJ1-1	many	TRBD1	TGTGCCAGCACCCAGGGGGGGAACACTGAAGCTTTCTTT	CASTQGGNTEAFF
TRBV7-9	TRBJ2-3	many	-	TGTGCCAGCAGCGTTAGCGCGGGCACAGATACGCAGTATTTT	CASSVSAGTDTQYF
TRBV20-1	TRBJ2-1	few	-	TGCAGTGCTAGAGAGTCGGCCCCGGGACACTACAATGAGCAGTTCTTC	CSARESAPGHYNEQFF
TRBV20-1	TRBJ2-7	-	TRBD1	TGCAGTGCTGGGACAGCGTACTCCTACGAGCAGTACTTC	CSAGTAYSYEQYF
TRBV6-5	TRBJ2-5	-	-	TGTGCCAGCAGTTACCAGACACCGACAGTTCCCCAAGAGACCCAGTACTTC	CASSYQTPTVPQETQYF
TRBV7-2	TRBJ2-7	few	-	TGTGCCAGCAGCTTAGAGATGGACTACGAGCAGTACTTC	CASSLEMDYEQYF
TRBV10-3	TRBJ2-1	-	-	TGTGCCATCAGTGAGTTTAGGGGTGAGCAGTTCTTC	CAISEFRGEQFF
TRBV12-3/TRBV12-4	TRBJ2-2	-	TRBD1	TGTGCCAGCAAGGCCGGGACAGTACTTGTCGGGGAGCTGTTTTTT	CASKAGTVLVGELFF
TRBV12-3/TRBV12-4	TRBJ2-7	-	-	TGTGCCAGCAGTTTAAGCCTAGCGAGTCGCGAGCAGTACTTC	CASSLSLASREQYF
TRBV5-1	TRBJ2-2	many	-	TGCGCCAGCAGCTCCACAGGGGAGCTGTTTTTT	CASSSTGELFF
TRBV10-2	TRBJ2-7	-	-	TGCGCCAGCAGTGATAGGGGAACCTACGAGCAGTACTTC	CASSDRGTYEQYF
TRBV5-4	TRBJ1-2	-	-	TGTGCCAGCAGCTTGGCGGGGGGAGATGGCTACACCTTC	CASSLAGGDGYTF
TRBV7-2	TRBJ2-3	few	TRBD2	TGTGCCAGCAAGTTTAGCGGGTGGGTCGCTGATACGCAGTATTTT	CASKFSGWVADTQYF